One sample yielded the 5 T cell receptor beta chains listed below, sequenced in a study of identical twins. Each CDR3 protein is one row after TCRdb ran MiXCR on the 5' RACE reads. In the table there are about 210,000 distinct CDR3 sequences, around 9.6% of which are singletons. The sample taken for sequencing was memory (CD45RO+) T cells sorted from blood. Receptors originate from a woman aged 18-35 years in good health.

This clonotype occurred a few times. The rearrangement joins TRBV7-8 to TRBJ2-3, with 8 positions matching TRBD1. J was trimmed by 7 bases and V by 5 bases; bases with no gene match: 5. The CDR3 extends over 13 amino acids. Germline CDR1 and CDR2: SGHVS and FQNEAQ. The CDR3 spells CASSADRGNTQYF. The CDR3 region has the DNA TGTGCCAGCAGCGCAGACAGGGGAAATACGCAGTATTTT. The full variable domain, completed using reference TRBV7-8 and TRBJ2-3, is GAGVSQSPRYKVAKRGQDVALRCDPISGHVSLFWYQQALGQGPEFLTYFQNEAQLDKSGLPSDRFFAERPEGSVSTLKIQRTQQEDSAVYLCASSADRGNTQYFGPGTRLTVL.

This clonotype was seen more than once but under ten times. The chain uses TRBV5-1 and TRBJ2-7; D is possibly TRBD1 or TRBD2 (5 bases each). This CDR3 spans 15 amino acids. Trimming cost V 0 bases and J 5 bases, with 15 bases left between them. The germline V gene has CDR1 SGHRS and CDR2 YFSETQ. The CDR3 spells CASSLVDQGRDEQYF. In DNA, the CDR3 is TGCGCCAGCAGCTTGGTCGACCAGGGACGGGACGAGCAGTACTTC.

This clonotype was observed a handful of times. The chain carries TRBV6-5 and TRBJ2-7; 7 nucleotides line up with TRBD1. With 0 bases clipped from V and 0 bases from J, the junction kept 11 bases outside the gene matches. CDR1 MNHEY and CDR2 SVGAGI come from the germline V gene. The CDR3 has 18 residues. CDR3 nucleotides: TGTGCCAGCAGTTACTCGGGGTCCTGGGACAGAGACTCCTACGAGCAGTACTTC. It encodes CASSYSGSWDRDSYEQYF.

This clonotype turned up a few times. The CDR3 DNA follows: TGCGCCAGCACCGACGCTCTACCGAACACCGGGGAGCTGTTTTTT. It codes for CASTDALPNTGELFF. This rearrangement joins TRBV5-1 to TRBJ2-2; unclear D gene. Trimming left V 6 bases short and J 0 bases short, with 12 bases between. Per germline, CDR1 SGHRS and CDR2 YFSETQ. This CDR3 is built from 15 residues.

This rearrangement joins TRBV30 to TRBJ2-3, with D hard to call. Germline CDR1 is GTSNPN and CDR2 is SVGIG (reference sequence). V lost 1 base and J lost 2, with 7 bases in between. This CDR3 spans 13 amino acids. The CDR3 DNA reads TGTGCCTGGAGTGACCACTTCACAGATACGCAGTATTTT. Translating gives CAWSDHFTDTQYF.